This entry lists 13 T cell receptor beta chains sequenced from one sample in a study of blood T cell repertoires in COVID-19. TCRdb's copy holds only in-frame clones and misses some; the assay was immunoSEQ multiplex PCR. The sample consists of 70,000 or so clones, around nine tenths of them appearing once. Sequencing used peripheral blood. All receptors derive from a human donor in a cohort sampled during active COVID-19.

The chain combines TRBV4-1 with TRBJ2-3; 7 bases map to TRBD2. V shed 3 bases and J 1 base; nucleotides not matched to a gene: 7. The CDR3 runs 16 residues. The germline V gene has CDR1 MGHRA and CDR2 YSYEKL. The CDR3 DNA reads as TGCGCCAGCAGCCAGCCACTAGCGATCCGCACAGATACGCAGTATTTT. Protein: CASSQPLAIRTDTQYF.

This clone counts as medium-sized. The identical CDR3 is also encoded by other nucleotide sequences in the sample. V is TRBV29-1 and J is TRBJ2-5; D is perhaps TRBD2 (6 bases). This CDR3 is built from 12 residues. Trimming shortened V by 7 bases and J by 2 bases, and 11 bases separated the two germline ends. From germline, CDR1 is SQVTM and CDR2 ANQGSEA. In DNA, the CDR3 is TGCAGCGCCCAACTAGCTCAAGAGACCCAGTACTTC. Residues: CSAQLAQETQYF.

CDR3 amino acids: CASSGGAPHYGYTF. The CDR3 DNA reads TGTGCCAGCAGTGGCGGGGCCCCCCACTATGGCTACACCTTC. The chain combines TRBV25-1 with TRBJ1-2; D might be TRBD1 (5 bases). Trimming removed 4 bases from V and 3 bases from J, with 12 bases in between. This CDR3 contains 14 residues. CDR1 is MGHDK and CDR2 is SYGVNS in the germline V gene.

The rearrangement uses TRBV27 and TRBJ2-1; possibly TRBD1 for D (6 bases). This CDR3 region has 14 residues. Trimming pared 0 bases from V and 4 bases from J, leaving 7 bases between. Germline CDR1 reads MNHEY; CDR2 reads SMNVEV (reference sequence). The CDR3 nucleotides are TGTGCCAGCAGTTTATCGAGGGGGTACAATGAGCAGTTCTTC. The encoded protein is CASSLSRGYNEQFF.

The V call is TRBV7-9, the J call TRBJ2-7, with 7 bases that match TRBD1. V dropped 5 bases and J dropped 6; count of bases not matched to a gene: 7. The V gene's germline CDR1 is SEHNR and CDR2 FQNEAQ (reference sequence). The CDR3 is 13 residues long. Written as DNA, the CDR3 is TGTGCCAGCAGCCCGGACAGGTATCGCGAGCAGTACTTC. Translated: CASSPDRYREQYF.

The gene calls are TRBV7-9 and TRBJ1-1; 7 nucleotides align to TRBD1. The germline gives CDR1 SEHNR, CDR2 FQNEAQ (reference sequence). The CDR3 consists of 14 residues. Germline trimming cut 6 bases from V and 1 base from J; bases unmatched to any gene: 5. This CDR3 is CASRPGGTNTEAFF. The CDR3 nucleotides are TGTGCCAGCAGACCAGGGGGAACGAACACTGAAGCTTTCTTT.

The chain recombines TRBV10-2 with TRBJ1-4, with TRBD1 as a possible D gene (5 bases). In germline, CDR1 is WSHSY, CDR2 SAAADI. The CDR3 totals 14 residues. Trimming left V 4 bases short and J 1 base short, with 7 bases between. CDR3 coding DNA: TGCGCCAGCAGTGGGCAGGGAACTAATGAAAAACTGTTTTTT. This codes for CASSGQGTNEKLFF.

This rearrangement joins TRBV2 to TRBJ1-4; D gene uncertain. CDR3 size: 14 residues. CDR1 SNHLY and CDR2 FYNNEI come from the germline V gene. Trimming stripped 2 bases from V and 5 bases from J, with 9 bases between. CDR3 sequence (DNA): TGTGCCAGCAGTGAAAGGCGGAAGAATGAAAAACTGTTTTTT. Translating gives CASSERRKNEKLFF.

The CDR3 region has the DNA TGCGCCAGCAGCTTGAACGCAGCGGGGGGTAGGGAGACCCAGTACTTC. It translates to CASSLNAAGGRETQYF. This chain joins TRBV5-1 and TRBJ2-5; 9 bases agree with TRBD2. Germline V lookup: CDR1 SGHRS, CDR2 YFSETQ. V was pared by 1 base and J by 5 bases, with 9 bases of the junction left unmatched. The CDR3 length is 16 residues.

V gene TRBV18 combines with J gene TRBJ1-6; D perhaps matches TRBD1 (5 bases). CDR1 and CDR2 (germline): KGHSH, LQKENI. The CDR3 totals 14 residues. V lost 5 bases and J 4 bases, leaving 9 bases between the germline ends. This CDR3 is CASSTTEYNSPLHF. The CDR3 DNA reads TGTGCCAGCTCAACGACAGAGTATAATTCACCCCTCCACTTT.

In nucleotides, the CDR3 is TGTGCCAGCTCGCGGACTAGCGGGAGTTACGAGCAGTACTTC. This codes for CASSRTSGSYEQYF. The chain recombines TRBV18 with TRBJ2-7, with TRBD2 identical over 13 bases. The CDR3 totals 14 residues. After removal of 6 bases from V and 4 bases from J, the junction contained 3 bases not matched to a gene. Germline V CDR1 and CDR2: KGHSH, LQKENI.

The gene calls are TRBV7-6 and TRBJ2-3; 7 positions agree with TRBD2. The V gene's germline CDR1 is SGHVS and CDR2 FNYEAQ. The CDR3 contains 16 residues. V gave up 4 bases and J gave up 5 bases; unmatched junction bases: 12. The CDR3: CASSSSPGSGGDTQYF. The CDR3 DNA is TGTGCCAGCAGCTCCAGCCCTGGGTCGGGAGGAGATACGCAGTATTTT.

This clone was recorded a few times. The chain has TRBV11-3 and TRBJ1-2, with D perhaps TRBD1 (6 bases). V was clipped by 5 bases and J by 9 bases, with 16 bases between them. The CDR3 is made up of 13 amino acids. Germline assignment: CDR1 SGHNT and CDR2 YENEEA. CDR3 sequence: CASSPRTEGSYTF. As DNA, the CDR3 is TGTGCCAGCAGCCCCCGGACAGAGGGGAGCTACACCTTC.